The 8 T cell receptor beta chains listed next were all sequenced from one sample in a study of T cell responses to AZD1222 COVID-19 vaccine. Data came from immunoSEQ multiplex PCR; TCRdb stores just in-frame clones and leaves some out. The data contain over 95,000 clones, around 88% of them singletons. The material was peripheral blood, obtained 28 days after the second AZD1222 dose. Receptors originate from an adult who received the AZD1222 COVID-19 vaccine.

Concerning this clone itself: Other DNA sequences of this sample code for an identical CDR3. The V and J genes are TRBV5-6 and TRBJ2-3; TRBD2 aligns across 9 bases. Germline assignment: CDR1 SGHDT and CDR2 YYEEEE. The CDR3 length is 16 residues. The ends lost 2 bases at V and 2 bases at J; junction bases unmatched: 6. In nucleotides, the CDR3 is TGTGCCAGCAGCTTACTGACTAGCGGTGACACAGATACGCAGTATTTT. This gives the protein CASSLLTSGDTDTQYF.

The CDR3 DNA sequence: TGTGCCAGCTCACCATCCGACAGCACCGACACAGATACGCAGTATTTT. Protein sequence: CASSPSDSTDTDTQYF. This chain connects TRBV18 to TRBJ2-3; tentatively, D is TRBD1 (5 bases). Trimming took off 2 bases at V and 2 bases at J, with 14 bases between the two ends. The CDR3 extends over 16 amino acids. CDR1 KGHSH and CDR2 LQKENI come from the germline V gene.

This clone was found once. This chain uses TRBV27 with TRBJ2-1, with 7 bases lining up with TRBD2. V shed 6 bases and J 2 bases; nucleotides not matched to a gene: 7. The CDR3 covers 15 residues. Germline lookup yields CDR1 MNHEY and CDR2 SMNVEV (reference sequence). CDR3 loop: CASSKTSEAYNEQFF. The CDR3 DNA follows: TGTGCCAGCAGCAAAACTAGCGAGGCCTACAATGAGCAGTTCTTC.

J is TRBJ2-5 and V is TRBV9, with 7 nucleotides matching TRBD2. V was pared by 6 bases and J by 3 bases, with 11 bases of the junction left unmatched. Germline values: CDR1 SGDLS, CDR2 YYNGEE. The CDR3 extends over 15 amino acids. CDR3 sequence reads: CASTKRGSGEETQYF. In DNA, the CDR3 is TGTGCCAGCACCAAGAGGGGCAGCGGGGAAGAGACCCAGTACTTC.

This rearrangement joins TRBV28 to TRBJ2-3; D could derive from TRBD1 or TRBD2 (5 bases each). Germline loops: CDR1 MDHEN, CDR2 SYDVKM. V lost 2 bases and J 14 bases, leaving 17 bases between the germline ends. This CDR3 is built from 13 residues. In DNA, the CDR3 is TGTGCCAGCAGTTTAGCTATCGGGGCTGTCGGGTATTTT. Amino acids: CASSLAIGAVGYF. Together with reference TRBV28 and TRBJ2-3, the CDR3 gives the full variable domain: DVKVTQSSRYLVKRTGEKVFLECVQDMDHENMFWYRQDPGLGLRLIYFSYDVKMKEKGDIPEGYSVSREKKERFSLILESASTNQTSMYLCASSLAIGAVGYFGPGTRLTVL.

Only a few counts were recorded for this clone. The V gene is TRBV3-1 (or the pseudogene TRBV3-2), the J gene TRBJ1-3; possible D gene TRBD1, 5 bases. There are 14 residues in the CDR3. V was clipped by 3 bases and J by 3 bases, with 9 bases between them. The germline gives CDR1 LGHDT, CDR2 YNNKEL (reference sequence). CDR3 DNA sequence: TGTGCCAGCAGCCACCTCAGGGATGGAAACACCATATATTTT. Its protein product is CASSHLRDGNTIYF.

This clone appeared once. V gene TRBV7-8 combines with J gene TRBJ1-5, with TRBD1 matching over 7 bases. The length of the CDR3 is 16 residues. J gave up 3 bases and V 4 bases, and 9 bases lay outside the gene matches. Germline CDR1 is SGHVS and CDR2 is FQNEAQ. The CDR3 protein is CASSSMTGRDNQPQHF. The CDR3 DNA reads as TGTGCCAGCAGCTCAATGACAGGGAGGGACAATCAGCCCCAGCATTTT. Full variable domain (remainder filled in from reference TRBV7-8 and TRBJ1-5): GAGVSQSPRYKVAKRGQDVALRCDPISGHVSLFWYQQALGQGPEFLTYFQNEAQLDKSGLPSDRFFAERPEGSVSTLKIQRTQQEDSAVYLCASSSMTGRDNQPQHFGDGTRLSIL.

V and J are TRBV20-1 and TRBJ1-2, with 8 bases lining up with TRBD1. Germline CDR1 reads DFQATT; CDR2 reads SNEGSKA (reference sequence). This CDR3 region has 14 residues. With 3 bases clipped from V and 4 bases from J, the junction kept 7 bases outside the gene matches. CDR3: CSASRAGGTYGYTF. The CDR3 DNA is TGCAGTGCTAGTAGGGCAGGGGGCACCTATGGCTACACCTTC.